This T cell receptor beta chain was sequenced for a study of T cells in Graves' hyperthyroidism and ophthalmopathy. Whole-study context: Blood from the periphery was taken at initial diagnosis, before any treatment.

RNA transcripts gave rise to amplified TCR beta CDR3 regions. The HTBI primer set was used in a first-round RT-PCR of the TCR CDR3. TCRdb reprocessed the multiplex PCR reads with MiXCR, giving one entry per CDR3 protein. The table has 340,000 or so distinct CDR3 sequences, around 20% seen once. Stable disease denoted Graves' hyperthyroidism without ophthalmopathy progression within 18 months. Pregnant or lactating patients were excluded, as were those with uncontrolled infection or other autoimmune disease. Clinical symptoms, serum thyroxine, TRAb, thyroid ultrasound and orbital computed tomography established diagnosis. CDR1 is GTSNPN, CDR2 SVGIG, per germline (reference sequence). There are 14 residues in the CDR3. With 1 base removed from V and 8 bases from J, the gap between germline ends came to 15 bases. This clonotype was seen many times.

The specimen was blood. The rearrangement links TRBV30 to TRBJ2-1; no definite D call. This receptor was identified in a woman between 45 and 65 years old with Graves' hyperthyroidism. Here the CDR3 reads CAWSGGPPHDEQFF. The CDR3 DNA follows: TGTGCCTGGAGTGGTGGGCCCCCTCACGATGAGCAGTTCTTC.